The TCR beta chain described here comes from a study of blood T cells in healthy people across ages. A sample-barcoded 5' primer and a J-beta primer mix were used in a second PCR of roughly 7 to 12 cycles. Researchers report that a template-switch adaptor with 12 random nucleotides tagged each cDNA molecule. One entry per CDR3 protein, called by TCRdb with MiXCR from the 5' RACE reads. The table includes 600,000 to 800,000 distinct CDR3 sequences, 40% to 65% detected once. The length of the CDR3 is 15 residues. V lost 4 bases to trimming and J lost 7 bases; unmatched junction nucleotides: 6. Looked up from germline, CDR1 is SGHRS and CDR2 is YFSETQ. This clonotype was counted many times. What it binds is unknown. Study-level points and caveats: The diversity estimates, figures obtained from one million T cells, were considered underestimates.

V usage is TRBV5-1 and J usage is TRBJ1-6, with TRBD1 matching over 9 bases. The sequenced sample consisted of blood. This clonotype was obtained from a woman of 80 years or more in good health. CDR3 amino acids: CASSLTGQGNSPLHF. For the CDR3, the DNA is TGCGCCAGCAGCCTGACCGGACAGGGGAATTCACCCCTCCACTTT.